The rows below give T cell receptor beta chains drawn from one sample of a study of T cell clones after liver transplantation. This table comes from immunoSEQ multiplex PCR, and its TCRdb copy is limited to in-frame clones, with some not included. Of roughly 56,000 clones in the sample, 55% to 85% were seen once. Sample: CD4+ T cells from blood, taken approximately 52 months after liver transplant. Source of these receptors: a human patient who received a liver transplant. Some T cells may be the graft donor's. Both conserved end residues are part of each CDR3. Each record gives: V gene, J gene, clone size, D gene, CDR3 protein, CDR3 DNA. D genes are given only for firm matches. Size is omitted from some rows. Given values are once, few, many or a class for expanded clones.

>TRBV4-2|TRBJ1-1|NA|TRBD1
CASSLATTGGTEAFF
TGTGCCAGCTCCTTAGCCACGACAGGGGGAACTGAAGCTTTCTTT
>TRBV11-2|TRBJ2-3|NA|TRBD2
CASSISGLVGTQYF
TGTGCCAGCAGCATATCGGGACTAGTCGGTACGCAGTATTTT
>TRBV10-1|TRBJ2-7|NA|NA
CASESKVDRAYEQYF
TGCGCCAGCGAATCCAAGGTGGATCGGGCTTACGAGCAGTACTTC
>TRBV6-1|TRBJ2-7|few|NA
CASSEGWSSYEQYF
TGTGCCAGCAGTGAAGGGTGGAGTAGCTACGAGCAGTACTTC
>TRBV5-8|TRBJ1-1|NA|NA
CASSLTGEGRQAFF
TGTGCCAGCAGCTTGACGGGGGAGGGCCGTCAAGCTTTCTTT
>TRBV10-1|TRBJ2-3|once|NA
CASRGWRETDTQYF
TGCGCCAGCAGGGGTTGGAGGGAAACAGATACGCAGTATTTT
>TRBV30|TRBJ2-7|NA|NA
CAWSLGLEYEQYF
TGTGCCTGGAGCCTGGGGTTGGAATACGAGCAGTACTTC
>TRBV5-7|TRBJ1-5|NA|NA
CASSFQAQPQHF
TGTGCCAGCAGCTTTCAGGCCCAGCCCCAGCATTTT
>TRBV11-2|TRBJ1-3|few|NA
CASSPDSFSGNTIYF
TGTGCCAGCAGCCCGGACAGTTTCTCTGGAAACACCATATATTTT
>TRBV7-9|TRBJ2-7|NA|TRBD1
CASSPRTGSTGGQYF
TGTGCCAGCAGCCCTCGGACAGGCTCGACTGGGGGGCAGTACTTC
>TRBV28|TRBJ1-1|once|NA
CASSPGSPNTEAFF
TGTGCCAGCAGCCCGGGCTCCCCGAACACTGAAGCTTTCTTT
>TRBV6-1|TRBJ2-7|NA|NA
CASSEGWGSYEQYF
TGTGCCAGCAGTGAAGGGTGGGGCTCCTACGAGCAGTACTTC
>TRBV7-9|TRBJ2-7|NA|NA
CASSSDPLYEQYF
TGTGCCAGCAGCTCCGACCCCCTCTACGAGCAGTACTTC
>TRBV7-1|TRBJ2-1|NA|TRBD2
CASSDKRGGFNEQFF
TGTGCCAGCAGCGACAAGCGGGGGGGCTTCAATGAGCAGTTCTTC
>TRBV7-8|TRBJ1-1|NA|TRBD1
CASTLQGPNLNTEAFF
TGTGCCAGCACCTTACAGGGGCCTAACCTGAACACTGAAGCTTTCTTT
>TRBV19|TRBJ2-2|NA|NA
CASSGFTGFGTGELFF
TGTGCCAGTAGTGGGTTTACAGGGTTCGGCACCGGGGAGCTGTTTTTT
>TRBV25-1|TRBJ1-1|NA|TRBD1
CASSRQGMGSTEAFF
TGTGCCAGCAGTAGACAGGGAATGGGATCCACTGAAGCTTTCTTT
>TRBV2|TRBJ2-7|NA|TRBD1
CASSGTGYEQYF
TGTGCCAGCAGTGGGACAGGCTACGAGCAGTACTTC
>TRBV21-1|TRBJ2-6|once|NA
CASSKLPGPMTF
TGTGCCAGCAGCAAACTCCCAGGTCCAATGACTTTC
>TRBV28|TRBJ1-4|NA|TRBD1
CAGSDRGPTNEKLFF
TGTGCCGGAAGCGACAGGGGCCCAACTAATGAAAAACTGTTTTTT
>TRBV21-1|TRBJ2-7|NA|NA
CASSKTPPAAREDEQYF
TGTGCCAGCAGCAAAACCCCACCCGCCGCCAGGGAAGACGAGCAGTACTTC
>TRBV28|TRBJ1-5|NA|NA
CASSLIQGSQPQHF
TGTGCCAGCAGTTTAATTCAGGGCTCTCAGCCCCAGCATTTT
>TRBV7-7|TRBJ2-3|NA|TRBD1
CASSGQVKDTQYF
TGTGCTAGCAGCGGACAGGTTAAAGATACGCAGTATTTT
>TRBV28|TRBJ2-6|once|NA
CASKAGAVSGANVLTF
TGTGCCAGCAAGGCAGGGGCAGTGTCTGGGGCCAACGTCCTGACTTTC
>TRBV11-2|TRBJ1-1|NA|NA
CATKLQKNTEAFF
TGTGCCACCAAACTTCAGAAGAACACTGAAGCTTTCTTT